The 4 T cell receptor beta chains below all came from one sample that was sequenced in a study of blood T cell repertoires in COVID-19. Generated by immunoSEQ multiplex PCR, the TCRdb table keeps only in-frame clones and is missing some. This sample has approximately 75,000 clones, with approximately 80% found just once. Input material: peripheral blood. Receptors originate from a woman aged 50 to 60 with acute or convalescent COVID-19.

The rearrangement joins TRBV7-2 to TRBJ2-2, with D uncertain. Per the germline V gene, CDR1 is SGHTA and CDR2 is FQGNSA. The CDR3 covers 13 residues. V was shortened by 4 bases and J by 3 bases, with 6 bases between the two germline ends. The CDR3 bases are TGTGCCAGCAGCTCATCCCACACCGGGGAGCTGTTTTTT. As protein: CASSSSHTGELFF.

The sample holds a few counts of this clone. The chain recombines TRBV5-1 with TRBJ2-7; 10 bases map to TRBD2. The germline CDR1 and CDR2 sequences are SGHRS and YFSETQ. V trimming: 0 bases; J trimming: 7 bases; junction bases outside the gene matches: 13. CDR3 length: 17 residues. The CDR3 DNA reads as TGCGCCAGCAGCTTGGGCCAACGGGCACTAGCGGGAAGGGAGCAGTACTTC. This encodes CASSLGQRALAGREQYF.

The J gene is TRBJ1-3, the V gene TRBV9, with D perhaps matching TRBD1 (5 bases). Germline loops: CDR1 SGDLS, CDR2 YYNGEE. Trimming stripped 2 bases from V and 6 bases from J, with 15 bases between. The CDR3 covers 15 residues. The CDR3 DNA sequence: TGTGCCAGCAGCGTCGGTGGACAACCAGCAAACACCATATATTTT. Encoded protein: CASSVGGQPANTIYF.

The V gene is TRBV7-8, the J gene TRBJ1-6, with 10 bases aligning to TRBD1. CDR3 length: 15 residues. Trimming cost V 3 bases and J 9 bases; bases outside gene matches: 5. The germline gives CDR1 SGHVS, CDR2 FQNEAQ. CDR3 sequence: CASSLRDRGPSPLHF. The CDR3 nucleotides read TGTGCCAGCAGCTTGCGGGACAGGGGTCCTTCACCCCTCCACTTT.